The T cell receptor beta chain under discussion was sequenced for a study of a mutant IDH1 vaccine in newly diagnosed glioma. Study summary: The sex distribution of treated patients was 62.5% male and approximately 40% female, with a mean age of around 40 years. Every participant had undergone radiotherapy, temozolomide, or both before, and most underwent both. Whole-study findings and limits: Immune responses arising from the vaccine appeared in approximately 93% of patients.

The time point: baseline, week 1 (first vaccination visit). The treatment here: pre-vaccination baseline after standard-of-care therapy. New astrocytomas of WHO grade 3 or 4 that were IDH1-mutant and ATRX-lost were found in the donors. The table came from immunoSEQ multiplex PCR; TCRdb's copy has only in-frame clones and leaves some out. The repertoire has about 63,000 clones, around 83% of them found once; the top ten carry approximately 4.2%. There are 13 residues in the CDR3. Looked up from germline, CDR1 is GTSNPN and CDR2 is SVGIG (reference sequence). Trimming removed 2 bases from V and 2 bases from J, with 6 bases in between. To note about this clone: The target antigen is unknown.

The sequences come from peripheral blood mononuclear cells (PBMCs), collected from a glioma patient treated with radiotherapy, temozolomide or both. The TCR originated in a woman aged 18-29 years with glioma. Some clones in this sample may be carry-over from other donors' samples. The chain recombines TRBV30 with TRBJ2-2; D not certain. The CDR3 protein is CAWSFGNTGELFF. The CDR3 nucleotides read TGTGCCTGGAGTTTTGGAAACACCGGGGAGCTGTTTTTT.